This T cell receptor beta chain comes out of a study of T cells in tumors after PD-1 blockade (dated by TCRdb to between 2018 and 2020). As for the study more broadly: Patients with prior checkpoint blockade, systemic immunosuppressant use, or recent radiotherapy or other anti-cancer therapy within 4 weeks were excluded. Treatment consisted of either cemiplimab 350 mg every 2 weeks or pembrolizumab 200 mg every 3 weeks. A subset of patients also received ongoing daily vismodegib 150 mg during anti-PD-1 treatment. On average, peripheral blood samples yielded 36,536 unique clonotypes and approximately 110,000 TCR templates (range about 23,000-270,000). Paired single-cell RNA and TCR sequencing was performed on site-matched tumors from BCC or SCC patients before and after anti-PD-1 therapy. To compare clonotypes in blood versus tumor, bulk TCR sequencing was run on about ten peripheral blood samples drawn from about five patients. RECIST version 1.1 was used to evaluate clinical response.

Study-wide findings and limitations: Where the novel T cell clones came from was not determined, and possible sources could include lymphoid organs or rare unexpanded clones inside the tumor or in the tumor periphery. Around 45% of tumor TCR clonotypes were detected in blood, and some novel exhausted tumor clones were observed in pre-treatment blood, which was taken as suggesting peripheral recruitment.

Reading the label with the study, this specimen's time point is: after anti-PD-1 therapy. For bulk TCRbeta sequencing, genomic DNA was extracted from tumor biopsies or peripheral blood, and input amounts ranged from roughly 550 ng to 6,500 ng. All patients had histologically proven advanced or metastatic basal or squamous cell carcinoma and were poor candidates for surgical resection. The basal cell carcinoma cohort comprised about a dozen patients, of whom 8 or 9 had bulk tumor TCR sequencing. The immunoSEQ platform was used to carry out deep TCRbeta sequencing. The study's processing was this. For further analysis, only productive rearrangements were exported out of the immunoSEQ Analyzer. T cell phenotypes were assigned to bulk TCRbeta clonotypes by matching the clonotypes to single-cell RNA+TCR-seq clones that had the same TCRbeta sequence. Clone enrichment in tumor was calculated as tumor frequency divided by PBMC frequency from bulk TCR sequencing. TCRs were grouped by GLIPH into specificity groups, defined as clusters of distinct TCRs likely recognizing common antigens via shared CDR3 motifs. TCRdb's version of the immuneACCESS table is confined to in-frame rearrangements and falls short of the full clone set. An unresolved V gene accounts for under half of the shortfall where checked; the remainder is of unknown origin. The V and J calls and clone size come from that table; D and trimming were worked out from the DNA. The sample profile shows 14,000 or so clones; around four fifths of them were found once. Roughly 25% of the sample goes to the ten largest clones.

In the case of this clone: It lacks a known antigen. Base qualities were left out, and no much larger clone turns up one base away.

Based on the germline V gene, the CDR1 and CDR2 sequences are ENHRY and SYGVKD. The junction shows trimming of 6 bases on V and 6 bases on J, plus 8 bases between the germline ends. The CDR3 contains 12 residues, cysteine and phenylalanine counted. CDR3 DNA only is kept here, 36 bases in frame from base 1. The sequence joins TRBV10-3 to TRBJ2-2; the D element could tentatively be TRBD1 or TRBD2, as 5 bases agree for each. The source of this sequence is a human donor with basal cell carcinoma. Sequencing was performed on PBMCs, taken after anti-PD-1 treatment. The DNA reads TGTGCCATCAGGGGGACCTCCGGGGAGCTGTTTTTT. Its protein product is CAIRGTSGELFF.